This T cell receptor (beta chain) was captured in a study of OX40 agonist ivuxolimab in advanced cancers. The CDR3 sequence is 14 residues long. CDR1 is KGHSH and CDR2 is LQKENI in the germline V gene. V lost 1 base and J lost 4; bases outside the gene matches: 4. Using immunoSEQ multiplex PCR, the repertoire was profiled, and TCRdb retains in-frame clones only, with some absent. Among about 76,000 clones, around 87% were seen once, and the ten largest hold 2.5% to 3%. The rearrangement uses TRBV18 and TRBJ2-7; TRBD1 aligns across 7 bases. The material was CD4+ or CD8+ T cells sorted from blood, obtained in a trial of the OX40 agonist ivuxolimab. This clonotype was obtained from an adult with an advanced solid tumor such as melanoma, head and neck, liver or kidney cancer. The CDR3 reads CASSPQGATYEQYF. The CDR3 DNA is TGTGCCAGCTCACCACAGGGGGCGACGTACGAGCAGTACTTC.